A single sample is the source of the 9 T cell receptor beta chains below, sequenced in a study of T cells after yellow fever vaccination (dated by TCRdb to between 2017 and 2020). Explained via the paper, the treatment or condition label denotes: live attenuated yellow fever vaccine strain. The library was made by 5' RACE. Sequenced using an Illumina NovaSeq 6000. TCRdb cleaned the public reads at Q25 with fastp, built clones with MiXCR and kept in-frame beta chains. CDR3 protein duplicates are merged, each entry listing the most common genes and DNA. This sample comprises some 120,000 distinct CDR3 sequences, approximately 16% of them detected only once. The leading ten clones occupy around 46% of the sample. Sequencing was performed on CD8+ T cells sorted from PBMCs, taken 5 days after the yellow fever booster vaccination. The receptors derive from a man between 18 and 35 years old who received the YFV17D yellow fever vaccine.

The chain carries TRBV28 and TRBJ2-7; 9 bases are shared with TRBD1. Germline V CDR1 and CDR2: MDHEN, SYDVKM. This CDR3 spans 15 amino acids. V lost 7 bases, J lost 2 bases, and 9 bases stayed unmatched. The CDR3 spells CASKRTGDITYEQYV. The DNA of the CDR3 is TGTGCCAGCAAAAGGACAGGGGACATTACCTACGAGCAGTACGTC.

The J gene is TRBJ2-7, the V gene TRBV20-1, with D uncertain. V was cut by 6 bases and J by 6 bases, with 12 bases left in between. CDR3 size: 11 residues. CDR1 is DFQATT, CDR2 SNEGSKA, per germline (reference sequence). The CDR3 sequence is CSATSRFEQYV. In nucleotides, the CDR3 is TGCAGTGCCACCTCCAGATTCGAGCAGTACGTC.

This clonotype appeared a few times. The chain employs TRBV7-9 and TRBJ2-3, with D perhaps TRBD2 (6 bases). V dropped 7 bases and J dropped 0 bases, with 20 bases sitting between them. Germline CDR1 is SEHNR and CDR2 is FQNEAQ (reference sequence). The CDR3 has 17 amino acids. The CDR3, as DNA: TGTGCCAGCACCTCCCGCCGGACTACCCATAGCACAGATACGCAGTATTTT. It encodes CASTSRRTTHSTDTQYF.

This chain uses TRBV4-3 with TRBJ2-2, with 9 positions matching TRBD1. The V segment lost 0 bases and the J segment 6 bases; nucleotides outside the gene matches: 5. Germline CDR1 is LGHNA and CDR2 is YSLEER. The CDR3 totals 16 residues. The CDR3 region is CASSQDPGQGSGELFF. The CDR3 coding sequence is TGCGCCAGCAGCCAAGATCCGGGACAGGGCTCCGGGGAGCTGTTTTTT.

This clonotype was detected only once. The rearrangement uses TRBV27 and TRBJ1-2; 8 bases line up with TRBD1. V trimming: 7 bases; J trimming: 3 bases; junction bases outside the gene matches: 10. The CDR3 is made up of 15 amino acids. CDR1 is MNHEY and CDR2 is SMNVEV in the germline V gene (reference sequence). The CDR3 DNA is TGTGCCAGCAAAGCCCTCGGGACAGGTTACTATGGCTACACCTTC. Encoded protein: CASKALGTGYYGYTF.

This clonotype was seen only a few times. J is TRBJ2-2 and V is TRBV4-3; TRBD2 matches at 12 bases. CDR1 is LGHNA and CDR2 is YSLEER in the germline V gene. J lost 5 bases, V lost 0 bases, and 7 bases had no gene match. The CDR3 has 18 amino acids. CDR3 in amino acids: CASSQEWLAGGLTGELFF. Here the CDR3 DNA reads TGCGCCAGCAGCCAAGAGTGGCTAGCGGGGGGGCTGACCGGGGAGCTGTTTTTT.

The table lists this clonotype with a count of one. The J gene is TRBJ2-5, the V gene TRBV3-1, with D possibly called TRBD1 or TRBD2 (6 bases each). Trimming cost V 4 bases and J 1 base, with 16 bases left between them. CDR3 size: 16 residues. Germline V gene lookup returns CDR1 LGHDT and CDR2 YNNKEL (reference sequence). The CDR3 bases are TGTGCCAGCAGCCCTCTGGAGGGGGGACTCCAAGAGACCCAGTACTTC. It encodes CASSPLEGGLQETQYF.

The J gene is TRBJ1-1, the V gene TRBV6-5; tentatively, D is TRBD1 (5 bases). Deletions cut 0 bases from V and 0 bases from J, with 11 bases between. This CDR3 comprises 16 residues. CDR1 MNHEY and CDR2 SVGAGI come from the germline V gene. CDR3 sequence: CASSYSTGRMNTEAFF. CDR3 sequence (DNA): TGTGCCAGCAGTTACTCCACGGGACGGATGAACACTGAAGCTTTCTTT.

This clonotype was detected a few times. The V call is TRBV7-9, the J call TRBJ2-5; the D is unclear. V was clipped by 5 bases and J by 3 bases, with 16 bases between them. Germline V gives CDR1 SEHNR, CDR2 FQNEAQ (reference sequence). This CDR3 is built from 15 residues. The CDR3 DNA reads as TGTGCCAGCAGCCGTCCGGGTCCCCTAGAAGAGACCCAGTACTTC. Encoded protein: CASSRPGPLEETQYF.